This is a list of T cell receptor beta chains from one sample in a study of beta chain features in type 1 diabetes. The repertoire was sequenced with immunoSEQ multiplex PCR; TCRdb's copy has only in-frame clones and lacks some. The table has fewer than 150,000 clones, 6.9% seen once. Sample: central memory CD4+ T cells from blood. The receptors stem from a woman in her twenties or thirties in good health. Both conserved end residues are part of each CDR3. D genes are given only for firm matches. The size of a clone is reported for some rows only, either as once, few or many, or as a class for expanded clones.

cdr3_nt: TGTGCCAGCAGCTTAGTACATGGTGAAGCTTTCTTT
cdr3_aa: CASSLVHGEAFF
clone_size: .
d_call: .
v_call: TRBV7-2
j_call: TRBJ1-1

cdr3_nt: TGTGCCAGCAGTTTACCAACAGGGGGCGCACGGTGGGAGCAGTACTTC
cdr3_aa: CASSLPTGGARWEQYF
clone_size: .
d_call: TRBD1
v_call: TRBV28
j_call: TRBJ2-7

cdr3_nt: TGTGCCAGCAGCACGGGACAGTACACCGGGGAGCTGTTTTTT
cdr3_aa: CASSTGQYTGELFF
clone_size: .
d_call: TRBD1
v_call: TRBV5-4
j_call: TRBJ2-2

cdr3_nt: TGTGCCAGCAGTAACGGGGGGAACAGCAATCAGCCCCAGCATTTT
cdr3_aa: CASSNGGNSNQPQHF
clone_size: few
d_call: .
v_call: TRBV6-5
j_call: TRBJ1-5

cdr3_nt: TGTGCCAGCTCACCGACCAGTCAGGGCACCTATGGCTACACCTTC
cdr3_aa: CASSPTSQGTYGYTF
clone_size: .
d_call: .
v_call: TRBV18
j_call: TRBJ1-2

cdr3_nt: TGTGCCAGCAGAACAGGGGGCTTTATGACTGAAGCTTTCTTT
cdr3_aa: CASRTGGFMTEAFF
clone_size: few
d_call: TRBD1
v_call: TRBV7-2
j_call: TRBJ1-1

cdr3_nt: TGTGCCAGCAGCTCCCAGCGGGAGGAGCAGTTCTTC
cdr3_aa: CASSSQREEQFF
clone_size: few
d_call: TRBD2
v_call: TRBV7-8
j_call: TRBJ2-1

cdr3_nt: TGCGCCAGCAGCTTGGCTCAGGGAGGTACTGAAGCTTTCTTT
cdr3_aa: CASSLAQGGTEAFF
clone_size: .
d_call: .
v_call: TRBV5-1
j_call: TRBJ1-1

cdr3_nt: TGTGCCACCAGTCTCCGGCTTCCGGGAGAGCAGTACTTC
cdr3_aa: CATSLRLPGEQYF
clone_size: few
d_call: .
v_call: TRBV28
j_call: TRBJ2-7

cdr3_nt: TGTGCCAGCAGCGACAGTCGGGGGAGGCAGCCCCAGCATTTT
cdr3_aa: CASSDSRGRQPQHF
clone_size: many
d_call: .
v_call: TRBV7-2
j_call: TRBJ1-5

cdr3_nt: TGTGCCAGCGGGACTAGCGGGAGGAGGGGCGAGACCCAGTACTTC
cdr3_aa: CASGTSGRRGETQYF
clone_size: .
d_call: TRBD2
v_call: TRBV7-9
j_call: TRBJ2-5

cdr3_nt: TGTGCCAGCTCAAAAACGGGAGTCTGGGGGAACAATGAGCAGTTCTTC
cdr3_aa: CASSKTGVWGNNEQFF
clone_size: .
d_call: .
v_call: TRBV18
j_call: TRBJ2-1

cdr3_nt: TGCGCCAGCAGCTTGCCTCTACTAGCGGGAGACAATGAGCAGTTCTTC
cdr3_aa: CASSLPLLAGDNEQFF
clone_size: .
d_call: TRBD2
v_call: TRBV5-1
j_call: TRBJ2-1

cdr3_nt: TGCGCCAGCAGCCCTTCGGGTGGGCAGGGGGCGAGTCATCATTCCTTC
cdr3_aa: CASSPSGGQGASHHSF
clone_size: .
d_call: TRBD1
v_call: TRBV5-1
j_call: TRBJ1-2

cdr3_nt: TGTGCCAGCAGCTTAGGAACCGGGACTAGCGGCAATGAGCAGTTCTTC
cdr3_aa: CASSLGTGTSGNEQFF
clone_size: .
d_call: TRBD2
v_call: TRBV11-3
j_call: TRBJ2-1

cdr3_nt: TGTGCCAGAACCGGGACAGTATGGGTTGAAGCTTTCTTT
cdr3_aa: CARTGTVWVEAFF
clone_size: .
d_call: TRBD1
v_call: TRBV7-6
j_call: TRBJ1-1

cdr3_nt: TGCGCCAGCAGCCCGTGGACTAGCGGAAACCGAAATAATTTCGAGCAGTACTTC
cdr3_aa: CASSPWTSGNRNNFEQYF
clone_size: few
d_call: TRBD2
v_call: TRBV5-1
j_call: TRBJ2-7

cdr3_nt: TGCAGCGGGACCGGGACAGGGGGCTGGAATGAGCAGTTCTTC
cdr3_aa: CSGTGTGGWNEQFF
clone_size: .
d_call: TRBD1
v_call: TRBV29-1
j_call: TRBJ2-1

cdr3_nt: TGTGCCAGCAGGTCTAGCGGGATACACGAGCAGTTCTTC
cdr3_aa: CASRSSGIHEQFF
clone_size: few
d_call: TRBD2
v_call: TRBV6-5
j_call: TRBJ2-1

cdr3_nt: TGTGCCAGCAGCCTAGATGTCGGGCCCCAGCATTTT
cdr3_aa: CASSLDVGPQHF
clone_size: few
d_call: .
v_call: TRBV7-2
j_call: TRBJ1-5

cdr3_nt: TGTGCCAGCAGCTCGAACTTGTGGCAGTTCTTC
cdr3_aa: CASSSNLWQFF
clone_size: many
d_call: .
v_call: TRBV2
j_call: TRBJ2-1

cdr3_nt: TGTGCCAGCAGTTCCACTAGCGGGAGGGCCACGAACACCGGGGAGCTGTTTTTT
cdr3_aa: CASSSTSGRATNTGELFF
clone_size: .
d_call: TRBD2
v_call: TRBV28
j_call: TRBJ2-2

cdr3_nt: TGTGCCTGGAGTTCGACAGCGAACACTGAAGCTTTCTTT
cdr3_aa: CAWSSTANTEAFF
clone_size: few
d_call: .
v_call: TRBV30
j_call: TRBJ1-1

cdr3_nt: TGTGCCTGGAGAATCTCAGGGTTCAACTATGGCTACACCTTC
cdr3_aa: CAWRISGFNYGYTF
clone_size: few
d_call: .
v_call: TRBV30
j_call: TRBJ1-2

cdr3_nt: TGCGCCAGCAGCCTGGGAATCGGCGGGAGAGACCGCAATGAGCAGTTCTTC
cdr3_aa: CASSLGIGGRDRNEQFF
clone_size: .
d_call: TRBD2
v_call: TRBV4-3
j_call: TRBJ2-1

cdr3_nt: TGTGCCAGCAGCTTAATAGGGACTCTCCGATCAGATACGCAGTATTTT
cdr3_aa: CASSLIGTLRSDTQYF
clone_size: .
d_call: .
v_call: TRBV11-2
j_call: TRBJ2-3

cdr3_nt: TGTGCCAGCTCACCAATGATCACAGCCTCAGGCCGTGAGCAGTTCTTC
cdr3_aa: CASSPMITASGREQFF
clone_size: few
d_call: .
v_call: TRBV18
j_call: TRBJ2-1

cdr3_nt: TGTGCCAGCAGTTTATGGGCAGGGGGCGCATCCGGGGAGCTGTTTTTT
cdr3_aa: CASSLWAGGASGELFF
clone_size: many
d_call: TRBD1
v_call: TRBV28
j_call: TRBJ2-2

cdr3_nt: TGTGCCAGCAGTTACTCCAGCGGCCAAGAGACCCAGTACTTC
cdr3_aa: CASSYSSGQETQYF
clone_size: .
d_call: .
v_call: TRBV6-6
j_call: TRBJ2-5

cdr3_nt: TGTGCCAGCAGACGAACTTTACAGGGTGAAGCTTTCTTT
cdr3_aa: CASRRTLQGEAFF
clone_size: many
d_call: .
v_call: TRBV13
j_call: TRBJ1-1

cdr3_nt: TGTGCCAGCAGTCCCCCCGGGACTAGCGGGAAGGCAGATACGCAGTATTTT
cdr3_aa: CASSPPGTSGKADTQYF
clone_size: few
d_call: TRBD2
v_call: TRBV27
j_call: TRBJ2-3

cdr3_nt: TGTGCCAGCAGCTACGAGGGGACAGGGCCGGGCGGGGAGCTGTTTTTT
cdr3_aa: CASSYEGTGPGGELFF
clone_size: few
d_call: TRBD1
v_call: TRBV11-3
j_call: TRBJ2-2

cdr3_nt: TGTGCCAGCAGCGAGGCGGGACAGGGAAGCTCTGGGGCCAACGTCCTGACTTTC
cdr3_aa: CASSEAGQGSSGANVLTF
clone_size: .
d_call: TRBD1
v_call: TRBV7-3
j_call: TRBJ2-6

cdr3_nt: TGCAGCGTTTCTCCTCCTATTTCGGAGCAGGGGGGAGGGCAGTACTTC
cdr3_aa: CSVSPPISEQGGGQYF
clone_size: .
d_call: .
v_call: TRBV29-1
j_call: TRBJ2-7

cdr3_nt: TGCGCCAGCAGCTTGGGACAAAACACCGGGGAGCTGTTTTTT
cdr3_aa: CASSLGQNTGELFF
clone_size: .
d_call: .
v_call: TRBV5-1
j_call: TRBJ2-2

cdr3_nt: TGTGCCACCAGCAGGGACACAACAGGGGCAGATACGCAGTATTTT
cdr3_aa: CATSRDTTGADTQYF
clone_size: .
d_call: TRBD1
v_call: TRBV15
j_call: TRBJ2-3

cdr3_nt: TGTGCCAGCAGCCAAGATTATGTACTAGCGGGCAGGTACAATGAGCAGTTCTTC
cdr3_aa: CASSQDYVLAGRYNEQFF
clone_size: .
d_call: TRBD2
v_call: TRBV4-2
j_call: TRBJ2-1

cdr3_nt: TGTGCCAGCAGTTACGACAGGGGTAGTGAAAAACTGTTTTTT
cdr3_aa: CASSYDRGSEKLFF
clone_size: few
d_call: TRBD1
v_call: TRBV6-5
j_call: TRBJ1-4

cdr3_nt: TGTGCCAGCAGTGAACGAGGACAGATCTATGGCTACACCTTC
cdr3_aa: CASSERGQIYGYTF
clone_size: few
d_call: .
v_call: TRBV6-1
j_call: TRBJ1-2

cdr3_nt: TGTGCCAGCAGTTACAGTTCTGGGGGCGCGGCCAACGAGCAGTACTTC
cdr3_aa: CASSYSSGGAANEQYF
clone_size: few
d_call: .
v_call: TRBV6-5
j_call: TRBJ2-7